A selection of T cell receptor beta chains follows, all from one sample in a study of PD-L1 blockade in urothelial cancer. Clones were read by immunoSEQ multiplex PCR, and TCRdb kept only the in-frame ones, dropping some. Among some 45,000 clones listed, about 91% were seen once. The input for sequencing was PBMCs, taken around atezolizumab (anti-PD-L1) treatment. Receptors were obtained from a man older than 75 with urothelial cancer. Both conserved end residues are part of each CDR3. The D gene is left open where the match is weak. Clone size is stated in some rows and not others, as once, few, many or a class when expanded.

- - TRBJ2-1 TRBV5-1 TGCGCCAGCAGCGACCAGGCTGCGGGCTCCTACAATGAGCAGTTCTTC CASSDQAAGSYNEQFF
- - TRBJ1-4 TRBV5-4 TGTGCCAGCAGGGGGGGGCACGGTGAAAAACTGTTTTTT CASRGGHGEKLFF
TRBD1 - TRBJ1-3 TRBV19 TGTGCCAGTAGTACCCCGGGACAGGATAACACCATATATTTT CASSTPGQDNTIYF
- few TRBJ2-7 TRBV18 TGTGCCAGCTCGCCTGCCAGTGACGAGCAGTACTTC CASSPASDEQYF
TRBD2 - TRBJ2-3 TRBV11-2 TGTGCCAGCAGCGGCCGACTAGCGTCCACAGATACGCAGTATTTT CASSGRLASTDTQYF
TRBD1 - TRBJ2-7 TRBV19 TGTGCCAGTAGTATGAGGGGGCTAGCCCGCTACGAGCAGTACTTC CASSMRGLARYEQYF
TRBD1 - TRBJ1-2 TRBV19 TGTGCCAGTAAGGAGATGGACAGGGGGAGGGGCTACACCTTC CASKEMDRGRGYTF
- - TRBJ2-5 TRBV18 TGTGCCAGCTCACCACCGAACGGCCAAGAGACCCAGTACTTC CASSPPNGQETQYF
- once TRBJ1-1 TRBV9 TGTGCCAGCAGTTTGATAGAAAACACTGAAGCTTTCTTT CASSLIENTEAFF
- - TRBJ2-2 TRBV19 TGTGCCAGTAGTGCAGACGGGGGATTCCCTTACACCGGGGAGCTGTTTTTT CASSADGGFPYTGELFF
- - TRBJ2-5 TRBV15 TGTGCCACCAGCGAGGCCGGTCCAGAGACCCAGTACTTC CATSEAGPETQYF
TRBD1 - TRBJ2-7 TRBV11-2 TGTGCCAGCAGCTTTGGGACAGGGCCCAGGGAATTCCACGAGCAGTACTTC CASSFGTGPREFHEQYF
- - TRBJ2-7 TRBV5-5 TGTGCCAGCAGATTACAGGATTGGCAGTACTTC CASRLQDWQYF
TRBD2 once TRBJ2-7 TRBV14 TGTGCCAGCAGCCGTAGCGGGAGTGGATCCTACGAGCAGTACTTC CASSRSGSGSYEQYF
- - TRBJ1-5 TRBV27 TGTGCCAGCAGTAGAACAGGGAGTTCCAATCAGCCCCAGCATTTT CASSRTGSSNQPQHF
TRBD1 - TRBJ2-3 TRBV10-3 TGTGCCACACAATCCGGGACAGGGGACCTTCTTAGCACAGATACGCAGTATTTT CATQSGTGDLLSTDTQYF
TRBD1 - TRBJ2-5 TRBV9 TGTGCCAGCCAGCGGGACAGGGGATCTGGGGAGACCCAGTACTTC CASQRDRGSGETQYF
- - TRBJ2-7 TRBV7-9 TGTGCCAGCAGCTTCCGGGGGTCGGACGAGCAGTACTTC CASSFRGSDEQYF
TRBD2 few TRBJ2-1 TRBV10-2 TGCGCCAGCACCATTAGCGGGAGGGCCGGTGGTAATGAGCAGTTCTTC CASTISGRAGGNEQFF
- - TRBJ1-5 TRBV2 TGTGCCAGCAGTGAGGCAGTAAGGGGGCCCCAGCATTTT CASSEAVRGPQHF
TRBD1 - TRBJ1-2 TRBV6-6 TGTGCCAGCATTAAGGGCTCGACAGGGGTTTTTGGCTACACCTTC CASIKGSTGVFGYTF
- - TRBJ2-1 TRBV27 TGTGCCAGCAGTCCCATAACTAGGCGTAGCTCCTACAATGAGCAGTTCTTC CASSPITRRSSYNEQFF
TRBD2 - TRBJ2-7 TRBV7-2 TGTGCCAGCAGCTTAGAGGGACTAGCGGTCGGACCTACTCTTGGGCAGTACTTC CASSLEGLAVGPTLGQYF
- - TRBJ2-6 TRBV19 TGTGCCAGTAGTATTAAGGGTGGAGGGTCTGGGGCCAACGTCCTGACTTTC CASSIKGGGSGANVLTF
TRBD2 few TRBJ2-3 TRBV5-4 TGTGCCAGCAGCTTGCCTAGCGGGGACACAGATACGCAGTATTTT CASSLPSGDTDTQYF